This T cell receptor (beta chain) was retrieved from a study of blood T cell repertoires in COVID-19. Overall study context: COVID-19 samples, acute and convalescent, were from the United States, Italy and Spain. PBMCs, B-cell-depleted T cells, or T cells were the source of the cDNA or gDNA that made up the material.

Individuals aged about 18 to 95 years were recruited from about two dozen US areas. Original methodology: Scientists estimated how many nucleated cells there were by amplifying reference gene primers. The table came from immunoSEQ multiplex PCR; TCRdb's copy has only in-frame clones and leaves some out. V and J calls and clone size come straight from that table; D and trimming were deduced from the DNA. This table holds under 300,000 clones, around 88% found once. The CDR3 has 14 amino acids. Germline CDR1 reads LNHDA; CDR2 reads SQIVND (reference sequence). The ends were cut back, 5 bases at V and 0 bases at J, with 7 bases in the middle.

The receptor comes from a woman in her 40s with acute COVID-19. Specimen: PBMCs or T cells enriched from blood (not recorded which). The gene calls are TRBV19 and TRBJ1-4; the D gene is possibly TRBD1 (5 bases). This CDR3 is CASSSGATNEKLFF. The CDR3 DNA reads as TGTGCCAGTAGTTCGGGGGCAACTAATGAAAAACTGTTTTTT. The full variable domain, completed using reference TRBV19 and TRBJ1-4, is DGGITQSPKYLFRKEGQNVTLSCEQNLNHDAMYWYRQDPGQGLRLIYYSQIVNDFQKGDIAEGYSVSREKKESFPLTVTSAQKNPTAFYLCASSSGATNEKLFFGSGTQLSVL.